The 30 T cell receptor beta chains below come from one sample, sequenced in a study of OX40 agonist ivuxolimab in advanced cancers. Assay: immunoSEQ multiplex PCR; the TCRdb copy retains only in-frame clones and omits some. The sample carries 70,000 to 95,000 clones, around 92% recorded once. The sample consisted of CD4+ or CD8+ T cells sorted from blood, taken in a trial of the OX40 agonist ivuxolimab. The receptors were sampled from an adult with an advanced solid tumor such as melanoma, head and neck, liver or kidney cancer.

CDR3: CATSRGGSSNTGELFF. CDR3 bases: TGTGCCACCAGCAGAGGCGGCTCGTCCAACACCGGGGAGCTGTTTTTT. V is TRBV15 and J is TRBJ2-2, with D uncertain. Germline lookup yields CDR1 LNHNV and CDR2 YYDKDF (reference sequence). The V and J ends lost 1 base and 2 bases respectively, with 11 bases between them. The length of the CDR3 is 16 residues.

This sequence joins TRBV6-5 and TRBJ1-1; D not certain. V was cut by 0 bases and J by 5 bases, with 10 bases left in between. This CDR3 contains 14 residues. CDR1 is MNHEY and CDR2 is SVGAGI in the germline V gene. The CDR3 here is CASSYSRVWTEAFF. Here the CDR3 DNA reads TGTGCCAGCAGTTACTCACGTGTTTGGACTGAAGCTTTCTTT.

This clone was detected once. The V call is TRBV6-4, the J call TRBJ2-3; tentatively, D is TRBD1 or TRBD2 (5 bases each). This CDR3 comprises 15 residues. CDR1 and CDR2 (germline): MRHNA, SNTAGT. Between the trimmed V and J ends, which lost 2 bases and 3 bases, there was a span of 12 bases. The CDR3 nucleotides read TGTGCCAGCAGTGACCCAGGGACCGGTACAGATACGCAGTATTTT. Amino acid sequence: CASSDPGTGTDTQYF.

V gene TRBV9 combines with J gene TRBJ2-5, with 10 nucleotides matching TRBD2. There are 18 residues in the CDR3. Trimming cost V 4 bases and J 4 bases; bases outside gene matches: 16. The germline gives CDR1 SGDLS, CDR2 YYNGEE. CDR3 DNA: TGTGCCAGCAGCCTTGGGGCTAGCGGGGGTACGGGTCCAGAGACCCAGTACTTC. Amino acids: CASSLGASGGTGPETQYF.

The chain has TRBV4-1 and TRBJ1-2; tentative D call: TRBD1 (5 bases). CDR1 and CDR2 (germline): MGHRA, YSYEKL. This CDR3 is built from 15 residues. The germline V and J ends were trimmed by 3 bases and 4 bases, with 15 bases remaining between them. The CDR3 coding sequence is TGCGCCAGCAGCCATCGGGGGAAGGAGGGCTATGGCTACACCTTC. Amino acid sequence: CASSHRGKEGYGYTF.

The chain employs TRBV7-9 and TRBJ2-3, with TRBD1 matching 7 bases. This CDR3 has 15 amino acids. The V gene's germline CDR1 is SEHNR and CDR2 FQNEAQ (reference sequence). V gave up 5 bases and J gave up 3 bases; unmatched junction bases: 8. The CDR3 loop reads CASSPTGTATDTQYF. The CDR3 coding sequence is TGTGCCAGCAGCCCGACCGGGACAGCGACAGATACGCAGTATTTT.

The V gene is TRBV15, the J gene TRBJ1-6; weak D call: TRBD1 (6 bases). The length of the CDR3 is 16 residues. Germline V gene lookup returns CDR1 LNHNV and CDR2 YYDKDF (reference sequence). V was cut by 1 base and J by 8 bases, with 15 bases left in between. CDR3 protein: CATSRVGEYRDSPLHF. The CDR3 nucleotides read TGTGCCACCAGCAGAGTAGGGGAATACAGGGATTCACCCCTCCACTTT.

The V gene is TRBV15, the J gene TRBJ2-7; the D gene could be TRBD1 or TRBD2 (6 bases each). The CDR3 is made up of 16 amino acids. The V gene's germline CDR1 is LNHNV and CDR2 YYDKDF (reference sequence). The V gene lost 3 bases and the J gene lost 0 bases, with 15 bases spanning the gap. This CDR3 reads CATSRGGPTVSYEQYF. CDR3 coding DNA: TGTGCCACCAGCAGGGGGGGCCCTACCGTCTCCTACGAGCAGTACTTC.

This clone is a singleton in its sample. This rearrangement joins TRBV10-1 to TRBJ2-7; 10 positions match TRBD2. The CDR3 has 14 amino acids. J lost 5 bases, V lost 2 bases, and 3 bases had no gene match. The germline CDR1 and CDR2 sequences are WNHNN and SYGVQD (reference sequence). The CDR3 sequence: CASSEPGTSDEQYF. For the CDR3, the DNA is TGCGCCAGCAGTGAGCCAGGGACTAGCGACGAGCAGTACTTC.

Only one count was recorded for this clone. The chain is built from TRBV27 and TRBJ1-5; TRBD1 might be the D (5 bases). Trimming left V 6 bases short and J 4 bases short, with 13 bases between. The germline V gene encodes CDR1 MNHEY and CDR2 SMNVEV (reference sequence). The CDR3 has 14 amino acids. CDR3 sequence: CASRGTGGNQPQHF. As DNA, the CDR3 is TGTGCCAGCAGGGGGACGGGAGGGAATCAGCCCCAGCATTTT.

This sequence joins TRBV25-1 and TRBJ1-4, with TRBD1 as a possible D gene (5 bases). Trimming removed 6 bases at V and 7 bases at J, with 12 bases between. Per the germline V gene, CDR1 is MGHDK and CDR2 is SYGVNS. The CDR3 loop spans 13 amino acids. The CDR3 sequence: CASSQGLLEKLFF. The DNA of the CDR3 is TGTGCCAGCAGCCAGGGACTCCTTGAAAAACTGTTTTTT.

J is TRBJ2-3 and V is TRBV4-1, with a weak D call TRBD1 (5 bases). Trimming stripped 1 base from V and 3 bases from J, with 11 bases between. CDR3 length: 15 amino acids. Germline CDR1 MGHRA, CDR2 YSYEKL. The DNA for the CDR3 is TGCGCCAGCAGCCAAGTGTCAGGGCTAACAGATACGCAGTATTTT. Protein sequence: CASSQVSGLTDTQYF.

The chain couples TRBV14 to TRBJ1-2; TRBD1 matches 8 bases. CDR3 length: 19 residues. CDR1 SGHDN and CDR2 FVKESK come from the germline V gene. The V segment lost 4 bases and the J segment 7 bases; nucleotides outside the gene matches: 23. CDR3 bases: TGTGCCAGCAGCCCGATTGGGTTTGGGACAGGCACTTCTACGGGTGGCTACACCTTC. Translating gives CASSPIGFGTGTSTGGYTF. Full variable domain (rest looked up from reference TRBV14 and TRBJ1-2): EAGVTQFPSHSVIEKGQTVTLRCDPISGHDNLYWYRRVMGKEIKFLLHFVKESKQDESGMPNNRFLAERTGGTYSTLKVQPAELEDSGVYFCASSPIGFGTGTSTGGYTFGSGTRLTVV.

The chain employs TRBV4-1 and TRBJ1-4; 7 bases are shared with TRBD1. After removal of 1 base from V and 3 bases from J, the junction contained 14 bases not matched to a gene. Germline CDR1 is MGHRA and CDR2 is YSYEKL. The CDR3 spans 19 residues. The CDR3 is CASSQVLRDSRPSNEKLFF. The CDR3 bases are TGCGCCAGCAGCCAAGTGCTCCGGGACAGCCGACCCTCTAATGAAAAACTGTTTTTT.

The chain links TRBV5-7 to TRBJ1-3; tentatively, D is TRBD1 (6 bases). TRBV5-7 is recorded as an ORF, its role being uncertain. V was trimmed by 0 bases and J by 0 bases, leaving 16 bases between them. CDR3 length equals 18 residues. CDR3 protein: CASSLAKGGIGSGNTIYF. The CDR3 DNA sequence: TGTGCCAGCAGCTTGGCGAAGGGGGGGATCGGCTCTGGAAACACCATATATTTT.

This chain uses TRBV19 with TRBJ1-2; D unresolved. Trimming cost V 1 base and J 5 bases, with 11 bases left between them. The V gene's germline CDR1 is LNHDA and CDR2 SQIVND (reference sequence). The CDR3 is 14 residues long. The CDR3 sequence is CASSIAEGRYGYTF. In nucleotides, the CDR3 is TGTGCCAGTAGTATAGCCGAAGGGAGATATGGCTACACCTTC. The full variable domain, in which reference TRBV19 and TRBJ1-2 provide the parts outside the CDR3, is DGGITQSPKYLFRKEGQNVTLSCEQNLNHDAMYWYRQDPGQGLRLIYYSQIVNDFQKGDIAEGYSVSREKKESFPLTVTSAQKNPTAFYLCASSIAEGRYGYTFGSGTRLTVV.

The rearrangement uses TRBV7-3 and TRBJ2-4; tentatively, D is TRBD2 (6 bases). V was trimmed by 5 bases and J by 8 bases, leaving 13 bases between them. This CDR3 region has 13 residues. Germline CDR1 is SGHTA and CDR2 is FQGTGA. The chain's CDR3 is CASSNRREDIQYF. CDR3 nucleotide sequence: TGTGCCAGCAGCAATAGGAGGGAAGACATTCAGTACTTC.

The chain has TRBV6-5 and TRBJ2-7; 11 bases match TRBD1. After removal of 0 bases from V and 4 bases from J, the junction contained 5 bases not matched to a gene. CDR3 length equals 16 residues. The germline V gene encodes CDR1 MNHEY and CDR2 SVGAGI. In nucleotides, the CDR3 is TGTGCCAGCAGTTACTCGGGGACAGGGGGGGATTACGAGCAGTACTTC. Encoded protein: CASSYSGTGGDYEQYF.

The chain employs TRBV19 and TRBJ2-5, with 13 bases identical to TRBD2. There are 15 residues in the CDR3. Trimming at V came to 4 bases and at J to 5 bases, leaving 4 bases not matched to a gene. Per germline, CDR1 LNHDA and CDR2 SQIVND (reference sequence). The CDR3 DNA follows: TGTGCCAGTAGTACCGGACTAGCGGGGGACGAGACCCAGTACTTC. It translates to CASSTGLAGDETQYF.

The chain couples TRBV6-6 to TRBJ1-1; D ambiguous. Looked up from germline, CDR1 is MNHNY and CDR2 is SVGAGI (reference sequence). With 0 bases removed from V and 3 bases from J, the gap between germline ends came to 5 bases. The CDR3 contains 13 residues. CDR3 in amino acids: CASSYSRDTEAFF. CDR3 DNA sequence: TGTGCCAGCAGTTACTCGAGGGACACTGAAGCTTTCTTT.

The V gene is TRBV7-3, the J gene TRBJ2-3; D unclear. The germline V and J ends were trimmed by 5 bases and 2 bases, with 14 bases remaining between them. Looked up from germline, CDR1 is SGHTA and CDR2 is FQGTGA. The CDR3 is 15 residues long. In DNA form, the CDR3 reads TGTGCCAGCAGCCCGGTCCCCCTTGACACAGATACGCAGTATTTT. It encodes CASSPVPLDTDTQYF.

The CDR3: CASSYGGRGYTF. Written as DNA, the CDR3 is TGTGCCAGCAGTTACGGGGGTCGAGGCTACACCTTC. The V gene is TRBV6-6, the J gene TRBJ1-2; tentatively, D is TRBD1 (5 bases). This CDR3 has 12 amino acids. Germline V lookup: CDR1 MNHNY, CDR2 SVGAGI (reference sequence). V was shortened by 2 bases and J by 8 bases, with 9 bases between the two germline ends.

A single count supports this clone. The CDR3 here is CASSLYGGGQETQYF. The DNA for the CDR3 is TGTGCCAGCAGCTTATACGGCGGGGGCCAAGAGACCCAGTACTTC. The chain carries TRBV11-3 and TRBJ2-5; 7 bases are shared with TRBD2. Trimming took 2 bases from V and 1 from J; bases not matched to a gene: 4. The CDR3 is 15 amino acids. Germline V gives CDR1 SGHNT, CDR2 YENEEA.

This chain connects TRBV15 to TRBJ2-7, with 8 bases fitting TRBD2. CDR1 and CDR2 from the germline V gene are LNHNV and YYDKDF (reference sequence). Unmatched junction bases numbered 8, after V lost 1 base and J lost 0 bases. The CDR3 is 17 amino acids. The CDR3 DNA reads TGTGCCACCAGCAGAGGGATTAGCGGGAAGGGCTCCTACGAGCAGTACTTC. Its translation is CATSRGISGKGSYEQYF.

The chain uses TRBV30 and TRBJ2-1; 7 bases align to TRBD1. V was clipped by 0 bases and J by 9 bases; unmatched bases: 5. Looked up from germline, CDR1 is GTSNPN and CDR2 is SVGIG (reference sequence). The CDR3 is 13 residues long. CDR3 nucleotide sequence: TGTGCCTGGAGTGTACTACAGGGGTTTGAGCAGTTCTTC. Its translation is CAWSVLQGFEQFF. The full variable domain, in which reference TRBV30 and TRBJ2-1 provide the parts outside the CDR3, is SQTIHQWPATLVQPVGSPLSLECTVEGTSNPNLYWYRQAAGRGLQLLFYSVGIGQISSEVPQNLSASRPQDRQFILSSKKLLLSDSGFYLCAWSVLQGFEQFFGPGTRLTVL.

The V and J genes are TRBV6-1 and TRBJ2-7, with D perhaps matching TRBD1 or TRBD2 (5 bases each). The V end lost 4 bases, the J end lost 6 bases, and 13 bases lay between the germline ends. CDR3 length equals 13 residues. Per germline, CDR1 MNHNS and CDR2 SASEGT. For the CDR3, the DNA is TGTGCCAGCAGTGTACTAAGAGGGGCCGAGCAGTACTTC. It codes for CASSVLRGAEQYF.

The chain uses TRBV11-1 and TRBJ1-2; maybe TRBD1 (6 bases). CDR1 SGHAT and CDR2 FQDESV come from the germline V gene (reference sequence). The CDR3 is made up of 13 amino acids. Trimming pared 5 bases from V and 4 bases from J, leaving 11 bases between. The CDR3 sequence: CASSLRGPYGYTF. The CDR3 bases are TGTGCCAGCAGCCTCAGGGGCCCCTATGGCTACACCTTC.

This clone was counted a single time. The J gene is TRBJ2-2, the V gene TRBV30; D remains unclear. The CDR3 runs to 14 residues. The V gene's germline CDR1 is GTSNPN and CDR2 SVGIG (reference sequence). The ends were cut back, 1 base at V and 2 bases at J, with 8 bases in the middle. CDR3 amino acids: CAWSALRNTGELFF. The CDR3 DNA follows: TGTGCCTGGAGTGCCTTGCGCAACACCGGGGAGCTGTTTTTT. The full variable domain, completed using reference TRBV30 and TRBJ2-2, is SQTIHQWPATLVQPVGSPLSLECTVEGTSNPNLYWYRQAAGRGLQLLFYSVGIGQISSEVPQNLSASRPQDRQFILSSKKLLLSDSGFYLCAWSALRNTGELFFGEGSRLTVL.

This chain links TRBV6-1 with TRBJ2-5; 8 positions match TRBD1. The CDR3 is 12 residues long. Germline V lookup: CDR1 MNHNS, CDR2 SASEGT. Unmatched junction bases numbered 9, after V lost 8 bases and J lost 10 bases. In nucleotides, the CDR3 is TGTGCCAGCGGCAAGCCCACAGGGGGCCAGTACTTC. Amino acid sequence: CASGKPTGGQYF.

The chain recombines TRBV30 with TRBJ1-1; no firm D call. CDR1 and CDR2 from the germline V gene are GTSNPN and SVGIG (reference sequence). V lost 5 bases and J 1 base, leaving 14 bases between the germline ends. The CDR3 contains 14 residues. The CDR3 region is CAWGRAVKNTEAFF. The CDR3 region has the DNA TGTGCCTGGGGGCGGGCGGTGAAGAACACTGAAGCTTTCTTT.